One sample yielded the 6 T cell receptor beta chains listed below, sequenced in a study of T-cell reconstitution after alpha-beta-depleted transplantation in children. The library targeted TCRbeta and was prepared with unique molecular identifiers. TCRdb recomputed calls from the PCR reads with MiXCR, one row per CDR3 protein. This table has fewer than 450,000 distinct CDR3 sequences, 16% appearing once. Sequencing used PBMCs, mostly from graft donor cells, obtained 360 days after TCRalphabeta/CD19-depleted stem cell transplant. The receptors shown here come from a male patient aged 2-15 years who had a stem cell transplant for acute lymphoblastic leukemia, so the T cells may come from the graft donor.

This clonotype has only a few counts. DNA for the CDR3: TGTGCCAGCAGCCCAGAGACAGGGGTGAATCAGCCCCAGCATTTT. It encodes CASSPETGVNQPQHF. The chain combines TRBV4-2 with TRBJ1-5; 8 positions agree with TRBD1. The germline V gene has CDR1 LGHNA and CDR2 YNFKEQ. Trimming at V came to 4 bases and at J to 4 bases, leaving 6 bases not matched to a gene. The CDR3 length is 15 residues.

In this sample, this clonotype turned up a few times. This chain joins TRBV24-1 and TRBJ2-3; a weak D match, TRBD2 (5 bases). Between the trimmed V and J ends, which lost 2 bases and 3 bases, there was a span of 5 bases. Germline CDR1 is KGHDR and CDR2 is SFDVKD. This CDR3 is built from 13 residues. In DNA, the CDR3 is TGTGCCACCAGTGATTCGGGGACAGATACGCAGTATTTT. This sequence encodes CATSDSGTDTQYF.

The chain uses TRBV4-3 and TRBJ2-1; TRBD2 agrees at 7 bases. Unmatched junction bases numbered 1, after V lost 0 bases and J lost 5 bases. There are 14 residues in the CDR3. Germline assignment: CDR1 LGHNA and CDR2 YSLEER. The CDR3 DNA reads TGCGCCAGCAGCCAAGATGGGGGGGACAATGAGCAGTTCTTC. Translation: CASSQDGGDNEQFF.

At least ten counts were recorded for this clonotype. The chain employs TRBV15 and TRBJ2-6; D unclear. This CDR3 has 15 residues. The ends were cut back, 4 bases at V and 4 bases at J, with 11 bases in the middle. CDR1 is LNHNV and CDR2 is YYDKDF in the germline V gene (reference sequence). CDR3 DNA: TGTGCCACCAGCACCCACAGATCCGGGGCCAACGTCCTGACTTTC. Protein product: CATSTHRSGANVLTF.

The chain recombines TRBV6-2 or TRBV6-3 with TRBJ1-1; no clear D. Germline lookup yields CDR1 MNHEY and CDR2 SVGEGT. There are 13 residues in the CDR3. V lost 6 bases and J 5 bases, leaving 13 bases between the germline ends. The CDR3 loop is CASSRRRVTEAFF. For the CDR3, the DNA is TGTGCCAGCAGCCGACGGCGGGTAACTGAAGCTTTCTTT.

This clonotype was observed a handful of times. The gene calls are TRBV28 and TRBJ2-3; D is unresolved. Trimming removed 10 bases at V and 7 bases at J, with 12 bases between. There are 11 residues in the CDR3. CDR1 and CDR2 (germline): MDHEN, SYDVKM. In DNA, the CDR3 is TGTGCCACCCAAAGCCCCCATACGCAGTATTTT. Translated, it gives CATQSPHTQYF.